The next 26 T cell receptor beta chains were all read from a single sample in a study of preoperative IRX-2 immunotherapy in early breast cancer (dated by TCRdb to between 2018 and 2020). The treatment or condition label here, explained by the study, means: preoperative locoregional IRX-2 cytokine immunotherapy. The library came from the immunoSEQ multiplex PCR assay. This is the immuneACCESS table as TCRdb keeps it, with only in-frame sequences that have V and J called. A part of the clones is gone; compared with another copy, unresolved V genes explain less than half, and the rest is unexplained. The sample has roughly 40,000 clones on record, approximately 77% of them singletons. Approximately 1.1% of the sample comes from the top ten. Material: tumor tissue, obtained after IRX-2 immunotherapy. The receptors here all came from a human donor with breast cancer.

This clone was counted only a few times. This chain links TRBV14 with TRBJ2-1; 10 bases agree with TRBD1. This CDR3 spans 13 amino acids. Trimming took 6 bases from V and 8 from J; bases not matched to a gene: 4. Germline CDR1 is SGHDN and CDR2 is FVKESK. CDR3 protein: CASRTGGSDEQFF. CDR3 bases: TGTGCCAGCAGGACAGGGGGCAGCGATGAGCAGTTCTTC.

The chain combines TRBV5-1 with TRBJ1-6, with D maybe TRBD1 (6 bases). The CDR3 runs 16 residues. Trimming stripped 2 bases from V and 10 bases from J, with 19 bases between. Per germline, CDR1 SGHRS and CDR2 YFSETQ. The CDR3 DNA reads TGCGCCAGCAGCTTCGCCAAACAGGGTATAGGGTCACCCCTCCACTTT. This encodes CASSFAKQGIGSPLHF.

DNA for the CDR3: TGCGCCAGCAGTCAGGCAAACGGCGGGACAAACATATATTTT. Protein sequence: CASSQANGGTNIYF. The chain carries TRBV23-1 and TRBJ1-3; D is perhaps TRBD1 (6 bases). TRBV23-1 falls under the ORF class, with uncertain function. This CDR3 is built from 14 residues. V shed 3 bases and J shed 12 bases, with 18 bases lying between them.

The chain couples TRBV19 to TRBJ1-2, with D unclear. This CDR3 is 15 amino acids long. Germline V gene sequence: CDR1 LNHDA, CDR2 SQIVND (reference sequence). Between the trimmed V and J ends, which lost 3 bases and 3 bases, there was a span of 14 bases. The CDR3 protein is CASSINSGGDYGYTF. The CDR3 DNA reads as TGTGCCAGTAGTATTAACTCCGGTGGGGACTATGGCTACACCTTC.

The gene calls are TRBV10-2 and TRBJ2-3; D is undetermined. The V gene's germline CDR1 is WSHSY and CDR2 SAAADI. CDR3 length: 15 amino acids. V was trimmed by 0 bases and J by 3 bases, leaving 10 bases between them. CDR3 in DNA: TGCGCCAGCAGTGAGTCGCAGGTCAGAACAGATACGCAGTATTTT. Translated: CASSESQVRTDTQYF.

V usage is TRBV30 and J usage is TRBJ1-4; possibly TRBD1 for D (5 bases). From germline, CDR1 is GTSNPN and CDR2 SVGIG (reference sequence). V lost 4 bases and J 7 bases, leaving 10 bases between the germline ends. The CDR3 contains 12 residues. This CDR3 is CAWNPRGEKLFF. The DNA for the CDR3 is TGTGCCTGGAATCCGAGGGGTGAAAAACTGTTTTTT.

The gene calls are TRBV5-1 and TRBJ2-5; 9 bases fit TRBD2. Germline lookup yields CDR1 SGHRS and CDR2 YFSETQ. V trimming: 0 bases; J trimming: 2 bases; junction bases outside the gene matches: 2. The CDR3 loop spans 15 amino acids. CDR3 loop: CASSLGLAVQETQYF. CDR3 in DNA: TGCGCCAGCAGCTTGGGACTAGCGGTGCAAGAGACCCAGTACTTC.

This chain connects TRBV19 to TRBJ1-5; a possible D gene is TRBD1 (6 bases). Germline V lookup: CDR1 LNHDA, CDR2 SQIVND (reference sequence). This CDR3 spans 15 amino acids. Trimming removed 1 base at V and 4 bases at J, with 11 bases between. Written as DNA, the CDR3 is TGTGCCAGTAGTATAGTAAGGGGGGCAAATCAGCCCCAGCATTTT. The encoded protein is CASSIVRGANQPQHF.

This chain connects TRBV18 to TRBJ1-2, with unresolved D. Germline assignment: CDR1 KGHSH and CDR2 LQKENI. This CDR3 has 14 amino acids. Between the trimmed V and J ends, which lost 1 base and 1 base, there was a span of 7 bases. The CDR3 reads CASSPQSFNYGYTF. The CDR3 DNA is TGTGCCAGCTCACCACAGAGTTTTAACTATGGCTACACCTTC.

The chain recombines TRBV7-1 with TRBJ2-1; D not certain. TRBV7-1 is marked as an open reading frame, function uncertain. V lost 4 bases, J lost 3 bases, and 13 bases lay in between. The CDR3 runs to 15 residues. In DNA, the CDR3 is TGTGCCAGCAGCTTATTTAGAGCCGTCTACAATGAGCAGTTCTTC. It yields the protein CASSLFRAVYNEQFF.

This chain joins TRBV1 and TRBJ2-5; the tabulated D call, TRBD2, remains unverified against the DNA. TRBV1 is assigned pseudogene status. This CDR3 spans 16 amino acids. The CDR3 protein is CASSQDLAGGLETQYF. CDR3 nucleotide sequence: TGCGCCAGCAGCCAGGACCTAGCGGGGGGGCTGGAGACCCAGTACTTC.

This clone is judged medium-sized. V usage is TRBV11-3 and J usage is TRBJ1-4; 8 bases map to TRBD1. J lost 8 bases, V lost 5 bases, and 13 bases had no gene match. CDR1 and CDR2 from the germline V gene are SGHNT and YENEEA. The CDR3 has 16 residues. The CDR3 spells CASSLNGQGAREKLFF. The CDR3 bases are TGTGCCAGCAGCCTGAATGGGCAGGGGGCAAGGGAAAAACTGTTTTTT.

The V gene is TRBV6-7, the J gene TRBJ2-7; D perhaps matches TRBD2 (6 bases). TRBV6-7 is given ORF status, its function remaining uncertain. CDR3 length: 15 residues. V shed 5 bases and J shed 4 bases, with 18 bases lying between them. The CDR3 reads CASSPLAGSWYEQYF. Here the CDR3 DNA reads TGTGCCAGCAGTCCGCTAGCCGGGAGTTGGTACGAGCAGTACTTC.

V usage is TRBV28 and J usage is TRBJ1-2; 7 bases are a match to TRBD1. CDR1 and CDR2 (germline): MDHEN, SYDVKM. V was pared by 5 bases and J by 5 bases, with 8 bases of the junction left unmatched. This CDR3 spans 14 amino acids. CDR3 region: CASSPRGAVYGYTF. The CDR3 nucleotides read TGTGCCAGCAGTCCCAGGGGGGCGGTATATGGCTACACCTTC.

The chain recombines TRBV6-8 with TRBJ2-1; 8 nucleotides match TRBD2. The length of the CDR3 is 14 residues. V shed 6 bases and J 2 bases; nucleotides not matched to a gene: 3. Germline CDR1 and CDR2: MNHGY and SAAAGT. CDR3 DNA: TGTGCCAGCAGGGTAGCGGGAACCTACAATGAGCAGTTCTTC. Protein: CASRVAGTYNEQFF.

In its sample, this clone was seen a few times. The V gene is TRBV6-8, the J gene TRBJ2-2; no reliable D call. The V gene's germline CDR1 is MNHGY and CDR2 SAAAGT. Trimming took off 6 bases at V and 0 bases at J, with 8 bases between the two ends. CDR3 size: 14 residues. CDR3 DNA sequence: TGTGCCAGCAGGAGGCAGGCGAACACCGGGGAGCTGTTTTTT. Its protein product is CASRRQANTGELFF.

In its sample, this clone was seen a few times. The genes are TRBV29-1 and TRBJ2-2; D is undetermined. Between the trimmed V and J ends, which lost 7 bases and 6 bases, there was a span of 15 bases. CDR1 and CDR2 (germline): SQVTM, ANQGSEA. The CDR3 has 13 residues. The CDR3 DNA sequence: TGCAGCGCCCCCAGACCAGGCGCCGGGGAGCTGTTTTTT. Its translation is CSAPRPGAGELFF.

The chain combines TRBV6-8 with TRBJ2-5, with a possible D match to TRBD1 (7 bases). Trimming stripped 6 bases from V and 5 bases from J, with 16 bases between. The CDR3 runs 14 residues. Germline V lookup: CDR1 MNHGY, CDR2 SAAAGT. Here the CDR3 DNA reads TGTGCCAGCAGCCCGGCCTCAGGGGGGGAGACCCAGTACTTC. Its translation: CASSPASGGETQYF.

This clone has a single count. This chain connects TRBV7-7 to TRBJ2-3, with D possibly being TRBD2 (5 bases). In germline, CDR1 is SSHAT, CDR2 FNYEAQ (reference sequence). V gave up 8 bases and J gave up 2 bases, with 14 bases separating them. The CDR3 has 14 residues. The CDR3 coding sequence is TGTGCCAGCCTGGCTGGGGAGTACACAGATACGCAGTATTTT. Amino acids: CASLAGEYTDTQYF.

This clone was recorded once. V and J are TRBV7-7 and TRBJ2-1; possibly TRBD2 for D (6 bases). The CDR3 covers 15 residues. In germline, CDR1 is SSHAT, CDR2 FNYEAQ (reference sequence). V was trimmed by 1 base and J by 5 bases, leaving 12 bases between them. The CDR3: CASSLVRTTHNEQFF. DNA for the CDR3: TGTGCCAGCAGCTTAGTCCGGACTACTCACAATGAGCAGTTCTTC.

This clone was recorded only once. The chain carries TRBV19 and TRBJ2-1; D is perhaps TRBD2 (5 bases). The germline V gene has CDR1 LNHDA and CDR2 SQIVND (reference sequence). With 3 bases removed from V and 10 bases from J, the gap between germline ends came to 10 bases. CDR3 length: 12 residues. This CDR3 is CASSIGVREQFF. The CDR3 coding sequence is TGTGCCAGTAGTATCGGGGTAAGGGAGCAGTTCTTC.

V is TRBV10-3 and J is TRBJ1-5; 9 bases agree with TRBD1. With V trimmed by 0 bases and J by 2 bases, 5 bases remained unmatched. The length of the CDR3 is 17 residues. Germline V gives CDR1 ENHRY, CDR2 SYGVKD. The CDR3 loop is CAISESGRTGGNQPQHF. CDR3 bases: TGTGCCATCAGTGAGTCGGGGAGGACAGGGGGCAATCAGCCCCAGCATTTT.

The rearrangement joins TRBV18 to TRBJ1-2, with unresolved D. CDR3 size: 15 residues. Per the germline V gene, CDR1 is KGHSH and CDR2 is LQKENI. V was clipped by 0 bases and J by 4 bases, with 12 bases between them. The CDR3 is CASSPPEEGGYGYTF. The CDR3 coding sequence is TGTGCCAGCTCACCACCGGAGGAGGGCGGCTATGGCTACACCTTC.

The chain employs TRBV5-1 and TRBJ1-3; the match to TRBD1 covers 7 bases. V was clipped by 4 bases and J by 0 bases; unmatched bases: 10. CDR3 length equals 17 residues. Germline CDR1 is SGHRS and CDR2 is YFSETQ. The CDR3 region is CASSPVPGQFSGNTIYF. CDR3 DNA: TGCGCCAGCAGCCCGGTCCCGGGACAGTTCTCTGGAAACACCATATATTTT.

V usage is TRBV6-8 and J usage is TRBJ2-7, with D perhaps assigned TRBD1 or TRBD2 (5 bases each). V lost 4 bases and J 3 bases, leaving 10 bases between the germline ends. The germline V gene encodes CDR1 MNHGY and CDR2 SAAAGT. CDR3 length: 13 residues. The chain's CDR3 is CASSSGPYYEQYF. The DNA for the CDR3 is TGTGCCAGCAGTTCGGGACCATACTACGAGCAGTACTTC.

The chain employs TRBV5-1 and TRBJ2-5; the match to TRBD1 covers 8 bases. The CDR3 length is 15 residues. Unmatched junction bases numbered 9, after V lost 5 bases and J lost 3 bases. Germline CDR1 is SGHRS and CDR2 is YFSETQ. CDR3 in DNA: TGCGCCAGCAGTCCTCAGGACAGGGTGGAAGAGACCCAGTACTTC. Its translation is CASSPQDRVEETQYF. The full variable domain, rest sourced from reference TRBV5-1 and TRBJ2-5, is KAGVTQTPRYLIKTRGQQVTLSCSPISGHRSVSWYQQTPGQGLQFLFEYFSETQRNKGNFPGRFSGRQFSNSRSEMNVSTLELGDSALYLCASSPQDRVEETQYFGPGTRLLVL.